These 27 T cell receptor beta chains came from one sample sequenced in a study of control samples from healthy donors and cancer patients. Some clones are missing from TCRdb's copy, which holds only in-frame ones; the method was immunoSEQ multiplex PCR. The repertoire consists of approximately 230,000 clones, with around 79% occurring once and the leading ten covering 13%. Sequenced: PBMCs. These receptors all stem from a woman aged 60-75 years with lung cancer.

The V and J genes are TRBV19 and TRBJ2-7; the D gene could be TRBD1 or TRBD2 (5 bases each). Trimming removed 6 bases at V and 4 bases at J, with 16 bases between. The CDR3 covers 14 residues. Germline V gene data show CDR1 as LNHDA and CDR2 as SQIVND (reference sequence). CDR3 amino acids: CASRYGTGSYEQYF. The CDR3 DNA sequence: TGTGCCAGTAGGTACGGGACGGGGAGTTACGAGCAGTACTTC.

The sample holds one count of this clone. The gene calls are TRBV19 and TRBJ1-1, with D tentatively TRBD1 (6 bases). CDR1 is LNHDA and CDR2 is SQIVND in the germline V gene (reference sequence). Trimming removed 1 base at V and 1 base at J, with 7 bases between. This CDR3 region has 14 residues. CDR3 region: CASSIVRGNTEAFF. DNA of the CDR3: TGTGCCAGTAGTATAGTCAGGGGGAACACTGAAGCTTTCTTT.

The V gene is TRBV6-5, the J gene TRBJ2-2, with 7 bases that match TRBD1. The CDR3 extends over 15 amino acids. The ends lost 6 bases at V and 1 base at J; junction bases unmatched: 5. Germline V gene sequence: CDR1 MNHEY, CDR2 SVGAGI. Written as DNA, the CDR3 is TGTGCCAGCAGGTCGGGACAGATGAACACCGGGGAGCTGTTTTTT. Translated: CASRSGQMNTGELFF.

The rearrangement joins TRBV5-4 to TRBJ2-1, with 7 positions matching TRBD2. The V segment lost 2 bases and the J segment 7 bases; nucleotides outside the gene matches: 15. The CDR3 contains 17 residues. The germline V gene has CDR1 SGHNT and CDR2 YYREEE (reference sequence). CDR3 residues: CASSFINLWEGRNEQFF. The CDR3 DNA reads TGTGCCAGCAGCTTCATTAACTTGTGGGAGGGCCGGAATGAGCAGTTCTTC.

The chain employs TRBV7-8 and TRBJ2-7; no clear D. Germline-derived CDR1 and CDR2 are SGHVS and FQNEAQ. The V end lost 5 bases, the J end lost 5 bases, and 10 bases lay between the germline ends. The CDR3 spans 12 residues. The CDR3 region has the DNA TGTGCCAGCAGCCAACGGCCCGACGAGCAGTACTTC. Encoded protein: CASSQRPDEQYF. The complete variable domain, with remaining parts taken from reference TRBV7-8 and TRBJ2-7, reads GAGVSQSPRYKVAKRGQDVALRCDPISGHVSLFWYQQALGQGPEFLTYFQNEAQLDKSGLPSDRFFAERPEGSVSTLKIQRTQQEDSAVYLCASSQRPDEQYFGPGTRLTVT.

This clone came up once. The chain employs TRBV3-1 (or the pseudogene TRBV3-2) and TRBJ2-5; D is possibly TRBD2 (7 bases). Germline V gene data show CDR1 as LGHDT and CDR2 as YNNKEL (reference sequence). The CDR3 is made up of 16 amino acids. Trimming pared 2 bases from V and 5 bases from J, leaving 18 bases between. The CDR3 region is CASSQRGGGREETQYF. The DNA for the CDR3 is TGTGCCAGCAGCCAACGAGGGGGGGGCCGGGAGGAGACCCAGTACTTC.

The DNA for the CDR3 is TGCGCCAGCAGCTTAGCGGCCACTAGTCAAGAGACCCAGTACTTC. It yields the protein CASSLAATSQETQYF. The V and J genes are TRBV5-1 and TRBJ2-5, with D perhaps matching TRBD2 (5 bases). The CDR3 is 15 residues long. Trimming took off 2 bases at V and 2 bases at J, with 13 bases between the two ends. Germline V gene data show CDR1 as SGHRS and CDR2 as YFSETQ.

The rearrangement links TRBV2 to TRBJ1-6; 8 positions match TRBD1. There are 15 residues in the CDR3. The germline CDR1 and CDR2 sequences are SNHLY and FYNNEI. The V and J ends lost 7 bases and 7 bases, in that order; junction bases with no gene match: 9. Here the CDR3 DNA reads TGTGCCAGCATTGGCGAGACAGGGGTCAATTCACCCCTCCACTTT. Encoded protein: CASIGETGVNSPLHF.

V and J are TRBV2 and TRBJ1-5, with D possibly TRBD1 on 5 matching bases. The V end was cut by 7 bases, the J end by 9 bases, with 16 bases between. CDR1 is SNHLY and CDR2 is FYNNEI in the germline V gene. The CDR3 has 13 residues. The CDR3 region is CASTMTASSPQHF. The CDR3 DNA reads as TGTGCCAGCACCATGACAGCTTCTTCGCCCCAGCATTTT.

The CDR3 DNA reads TGTGCCAGCAGTGGGGAAAGATGGGACCCTTCTAACTATGGCTACACCTTC. This translates into CASSGERWDPSNYGYTF. The chain links TRBV6-1 to TRBJ1-2; TRBD1 is a possible D gene (5 bases). The CDR3 has 17 amino acids. CDR1 is MNHNS, CDR2 SASEGT, per germline. Trimming cost V 4 bases and J 0 bases, with 18 bases left between them.

This rearrangement joins TRBV28 to TRBJ1-1; TRBD1 aligns across 10 bases. J lost 6 bases, V lost 3 bases, and 4 bases had no gene match. The germline V gene encodes CDR1 MDHEN and CDR2 SYDVKM. The CDR3 extends over 14 amino acids. Written as DNA, the CDR3 is TGTGCCAGCAGTTTGACAGGGGGCCGGCCTGAAGCTTTCTTT. It yields the protein CASSLTGGRPEAFF.

The chain carries TRBV11-2 and TRBJ1-2, with 8 positions matching TRBD1. V lost 3 bases to trimming and J lost 8 bases; unmatched junction nucleotides: 8. Per the germline V gene, CDR1 is SGHAT and CDR2 is FQNNGV. CDR3 length equals 14 residues. CDR3 residues: CASSLDRVVKGYTF. The CDR3 DNA is TGTGCCAGCAGCTTGGACAGGGTGGTGAAGGGCTACACCTTC.

The J gene is TRBJ1-5, the V gene TRBV4-1; 8 bases match TRBD1. Germline V gene lookup returns CDR1 MGHRA and CDR2 YSYEKL. The CDR3 contains 14 residues. Germline trimming cut 0 bases from V and 7 bases from J; bases unmatched to any gene: 2. The CDR3 sequence: CASSQDTGGQPQHF. Written as DNA, the CDR3 is TGCGCCAGCAGCCAAGATACAGGGGGACAGCCCCAGCATTTT.

This rearrangement joins TRBV24-1 to TRBJ2-1; 8 bases align to TRBD2. This CDR3 region has 16 residues. The germline gives CDR1 KGHDR, CDR2 SFDVKD. Trimming at V came to 3 bases and at J to 6 bases, leaving 9 bases not matched to a gene. CDR3 protein: CATSDHREGLGNEQFF. The CDR3 bases are TGTGCCACCAGTGATCATCGGGAGGGCCTCGGCAATGAGCAGTTCTTC.

The chain is built from TRBV5-1 and TRBJ1-4, with 7 nucleotides matching TRBD1. The CDR3 is 14 amino acids. V trimming: 5 bases; J trimming: 6 bases; junction bases outside the gene matches: 7. Germline V gene sequence: CDR1 SGHRS, CDR2 YFSETQ. The CDR3 region has the DNA TGCGCCAGCAGAACCGGGACAGCCGATGAAAAACTGTTTTTT. It encodes CASRTGTADEKLFF.

This clone came up a few times. Other DNA sequences of this sample code for an identical CDR3. CDR3 residues: CASSQGMNTEAFF. The CDR3 DNA follows: TGTGCCAGCAGCCAAGGGATGAACACTGAAGCTTTCTTT. The chain combines TRBV3-1 (or the pseudogene TRBV3-2) with TRBJ1-1; unclear D gene. V was clipped by 1 base and J by 0 bases, with 3 bases between them. Looked up from germline, CDR1 is LGHDT and CDR2 is YNNKEL (reference sequence). There are 13 residues in the CDR3.

This chain uses TRBV6-5 with TRBJ2-3, with D possibly matching TRBD1 (6 bases). The germline V and J ends were trimmed by 5 bases and 1 base, with 10 bases remaining between them. Germline V lookup: CDR1 MNHEY, CDR2 SVGAGI. This CDR3 is built from 14 residues. The CDR3 DNA is TGTGCCAGCAGTCCGGGACAACGCACAGATACGCAGTATTTT. Translating it yields CASSPGQRTDTQYF.

The J gene is TRBJ1-5, the V gene TRBV7-2; the D is unclear. Germline V gene lookup returns CDR1 SGHTA and CDR2 FQGNSA. This CDR3 comprises 14 residues. Trimming removed 2 bases at V and 3 bases at J, with 8 bases between. The CDR3 DNA reads as TGTGCCAGCAGCTTAAGTTTTTCCAATCAGCCCCAGCATTTT. Its translation is CASSLSFSNQPQHF.

The chain uses TRBV28 and TRBJ2-1, with 10 bases that match TRBD2. The CDR3 contains 16 residues. Germline loops: CDR1 MDHEN, CDR2 SYDVKM. With 4 bases clipped from V and 7 bases from J, the junction kept 10 bases outside the gene matches. The CDR3 spells CASSSHLAGGGNEQFF. The CDR3 coding sequence is TGTGCCAGCAGTTCCCATTTAGCGGGAGGAGGAAATGAGCAGTTCTTC. Full variable domain (rest looked up from reference TRBV28 and TRBJ2-1): DVKVTQSSRYLVKRTGEKVFLECVQDMDHENMFWYRQDPGLGLRLIYFSYDVKMKEKGDIPEGYSVSREKKERFSLILESASTNQTSMYLCASSSHLAGGGNEQFFGPGTRLTVL.

This chain joins TRBV3-1 (or the pseudogene TRBV3-2) and TRBJ2-3, with TRBD2 identical over 11 bases. From germline, CDR1 is LGHDT and CDR2 YNNKEL (reference sequence). The CDR3 spans 15 residues. Germline trimming cut 3 bases from V and 3 bases from J; bases unmatched to any gene: 2. This chain's CDR3 is CASSHLAGGTDTQYF. CDR3 in DNA: TGTGCCAGCAGCCACCTAGCGGGAGGAACAGATACGCAGTATTTT.

The chain couples TRBV19 to TRBJ1-1; 12 positions agree with TRBD1. CDR1 and CDR2 (germline): LNHDA, SQIVND (reference sequence). The CDR3 sequence is 12 residues long. V lost 9 bases to trimming and J lost 11 bases; unmatched junction nucleotides: 7. CDR3 sequence reads: CASEGQGASAFF. CDR3 DNA: TGTGCCAGCGAGGGACAGGGGGCGTCGGCTTTCTTT.

The chain has TRBV19 and TRBJ2-3, with D perhaps TRBD1 (6 bases). This CDR3 has 14 amino acids. The V and J ends lost 5 bases and 1 base respectively, with 10 bases between them. Looked up from germline, CDR1 is LNHDA and CDR2 is SQIVND (reference sequence). The CDR3 loop reads CASSPAGGTDTQYF. The CDR3 nucleotides are TGTGCCAGTAGTCCGGCAGGGGGCACAGATACGCAGTATTTT.

This sequence joins TRBV3-1 (or the pseudogene TRBV3-2) and TRBJ2-3; 9 bases match TRBD2. The V gene end was trimmed by 0 bases and the J gene end by 6 bases; junction bases not matched to a gene: 4. The CDR3 runs 15 residues. From germline, CDR1 is LGHDT and CDR2 YNNKEL (reference sequence). In DNA, the CDR3 is TGTGCCAGCAGCCAAGATCGGCTAGCGGGGGATACGCAGTATTTT. Encoded protein: CASSQDRLAGDTQYF.

This chain joins TRBV5-1 and TRBJ1-6; D possibly corresponds to TRBD1 (5 bases). Germline V lookup: CDR1 SGHRS, CDR2 YFSETQ. The CDR3 is 16 amino acids. V was trimmed by 4 bases and J by 3 bases, leaving 14 bases between them. CDR3 bases: TGCGCCAGCAGCCCTTCCCTGACAGACTATAATTCACCCCTCCACTTT. Its translation: CASSPSLTDYNSPLHF.

The chain has TRBV2 and TRBJ2-5, with 11 bases that match TRBD2. The CDR3 length is 15 residues. Per the germline V gene, CDR1 is SNHLY and CDR2 is FYNNEI. The junction had 7 bases not matched to a gene; V was cut back by 6 bases and J by 4 bases. In DNA, the CDR3 is TGTGCCAGCAGCCCTCTAGCGGGGGGAGGAGAGACCCAGTACTTC. Translated, it gives CASSPLAGGGETQYF.

This clone was counted a few times. The rearrangement joins TRBV30 to TRBJ1-3; D is undetermined. V lost 0 bases and J lost 3, with 9 bases in between. The CDR3 is 14 amino acids. In germline, CDR1 is GTSNPN, CDR2 SVGIG (reference sequence). The CDR3 reads CAWSVTMIGNTIYF. Here the CDR3 DNA reads TGTGCCTGGAGTGTAACTATGATTGGAAACACCATATATTTT.

The chain combines TRBV28 with TRBJ2-7; TRBD2 aligns across 8 bases. The junction had 0 bases not matched to a gene; V was cut back by 5 bases and J by 3 bases. CDR3 size: 12 residues. Germline V lookup: CDR1 MDHEN, CDR2 SYDVKM. CDR3: CASSTSGYEQYF. As DNA, the CDR3 is TGTGCCAGCAGTACTAGCGGCTACGAGCAGTACTTC.